This T cell receptor (beta chain) comes out of a study of radiation and T cells in renal cell carcinoma. Clones were sequenced by immunoSEQ multiplex PCR, and TCRdb holds only the in-frame ones, with some missing. The sample includes around 170,000 clones, about 87% of them seen just once. A word on this clone: Its specificity is unknown.

Sample time point: blood 4 weeks post-SBRT, at nephrectomy. Regarding treatment: 15 Gy SBRT to primary tumor, nephrectomy 4 weeks later. Nephrectomy followed 15 Gy stereotactic body radiation by 4 weeks. Radiation-treated patients gave blood at baseline, week 2 and week 4. The tumor was a clear cell renal cell carcinoma. CDR3 length: 14 residues. Looked up from germline, CDR1 is LNHDA and CDR2 is SQIVND (reference sequence). V gave up 4 bases and J gave up 7 bases, with 11 bases separating them. Overall study results and limits: Top tumor clonotypes rose in blood 2 weeks post-radiation, then contracted.

J is TRBJ1-6 and V is TRBV19; D may be TRBD1 (5 bases). This TCR derives from a woman aged 45-65 years with renal cell carcinoma. The sequencing used blood, collected from a patient whose treatment included radiotherapy and nephrectomy. The CDR3 here is CASSTGSPNSPLHF. The CDR3 DNA reads TGTGCCAGTAGTACAGGGTCACCAAATTCACCCCTCCACTTT.